Following are 26 T cell receptor beta chains from one sample sequenced in a study of blood T cell repertoires in COVID-19 (TCRdb year 2020). Libraries came from the immunoSEQ multiplex PCR assay. In its TCRdb copy, this immuneACCESS table keeps in-frame sequences only and misses some clones. Where compared with another copy, unresolved V genes explain less than half of these, and the others have no known cause. The table for this sample lists under 300,000 clones; about 83% of them were counted only once. The ten most abundant clones make up about 4% of the sample. Material: peripheral blood. The origin of the receptors is a man in his fifties or sixties with acute or convalescent COVID-19.

The CDR3 spells CASSISAGNYGYTF. DNA of the CDR3: TGTGCCAGTAGTATTTCGGCAGGGAACTATGGCTACACCTTC. The genes are TRBV19 and TRBJ1-2; D may be TRBD1 (5 bases). Germline CDR1 is LNHDA and CDR2 is SQIVND (reference sequence). CDR3 length equals 14 residues. The V end lost 3 bases, the J end lost 2 bases, and 10 bases lay between the germline ends.

V is TRBV18 and J is TRBJ1-5; D gene unclear. V lost 1 base, J lost 4 bases, and 17 bases lay in between. CDR3 length equals 17 residues. Germline V CDR1 and CDR2: KGHSH, LQKENI. The CDR3 coding sequence is TGTGCCAGCTCACCACGCGGGAGCATATCGGGAAATCAGCCCCAGCATTTT. Translation: CASSPRGSISGNQPQHF.

The rearrangement joins TRBV3-1 (or the pseudogene TRBV3-2) to TRBJ2-7, with D possibly TRBD1 on 5 matching bases. The CDR3 length is 13 residues. The germline gives CDR1 LGHDT, CDR2 YNNKEL (reference sequence). Trimming cost V 1 base and J 5 bases, with 9 bases left between them. This CDR3 reads CASSQARAHEQYF. The CDR3 DNA sequence: TGTGCCAGCAGCCAAGCCAGGGCCCACGAGCAGTACTTC.

J is TRBJ1-1 and V is TRBV10-3; weak D call: TRBD1 (5 bases). Germline V gene lookup returns CDR1 ENHRY and CDR2 SYGVKD. Trimming stripped 5 bases from V and 0 bases from J, with 10 bases between. This CDR3 contains 14 residues. The chain's CDR3 is CAISSGIMNTEAFF. The CDR3 coding sequence is TGTGCCATCAGTTCAGGGATAATGAACACTGAAGCTTTCTTT.

The V gene is TRBV28, the J gene TRBJ2-2; 10 bases agree with TRBD2. V lost 6 bases and J lost 7; bases outside the gene matches: 11. The CDR3 runs 16 residues. Per the germline V gene, CDR1 is MDHEN and CDR2 is SYDVKM. In DNA form, the CDR3 reads TGTGCCAGCAGGGCTTTGGCTAGCGGGAGAAGCGGGGAGCTGTTTTTT. This codes for CASRALASGRSGELFF.

The chain joins TRBV19 to TRBJ1-1; perhaps TRBD1 as D (5 bases). The CDR3 sequence is 14 residues long. The germline V and J ends were trimmed by 3 bases and 5 bases, with 13 bases remaining between them. Germline values: CDR1 LNHDA, CDR2 SQIVND (reference sequence). The CDR3 region is CASSILAGGTEAFF. CDR3 in DNA: TGTGCCAGTAGTATCCTGGCGGGGGGAACTGAAGCTTTCTTT.

V is TRBV7-3 and J is TRBJ1-1; 7 positions match TRBD1. Germline V gene lookup returns CDR1 SGHTA and CDR2 FQGTGA. The length of the CDR3 is 17 residues. The V segment lost 5 bases and the J segment 4 bases; nucleotides outside the gene matches: 16. CDR3 DNA: TGTGCCAGCAGCCCCCAGGGGGGACGCGGACTGAGCACTGAAGCTTTCTTT. Translated, it gives CASSPQGGRGLSTEAFF.

Only a few counts were recorded for this clone. This chain links TRBV1 with TRBJ1-2. TRBV1 is an annotated pseudogene. This CDR3 region has 15 residues. CDR3 residues: CTSSQGNRANYGYTF. CDR3 bases: TGCACCAGCAGCCAAGGAAACCGAGCGAACTATGGCTACACCTTC.

This clone was seen more than once but under ten times. The V and J genes are TRBV7-3 and TRBJ1-6, with D possibly being TRBD1 (5 bases). V gave up 6 bases and J gave up 4 bases, with 13 bases separating them. CDR3 length equals 15 residues. Germline CDR1 is SGHTA and CDR2 is FQGTGA. DNA for the CDR3: TGTGCCAGCAGTCTTCTGGGGCCTTATAATTCACCCCTCCACTTT. This encodes CASSLLGPYNSPLHF.

J is TRBJ1-1 and V is TRBV19; TRBD1 might be the D (5 bases). The CDR3 runs 12 residues. Germline loops: CDR1 LNHDA, CDR2 SQIVND (reference sequence). Trimming took off 11 bases at V and 1 base at J, with 11 bases between the two ends. The CDR3 spells CASGGRNTEAFF. CDR3 DNA sequence: TGTGCCTCGGGGGGTAGGAACACTGAAGCTTTCTTT.

The count of this clone is one. The DNA for the CDR3 is TGTGCCAGCAGTGAAAATACTAGCGGGAGCCCTGATACGCAGTATTTT. It specifies CASSENTSGSPDTQYF. This sequence joins TRBV6-1 and TRBJ2-3; 11 nucleotides align to TRBD2. J lost 6 bases, V lost 2 bases, and 7 bases had no gene match. In germline, CDR1 is MNHNS, CDR2 SASEGT. The CDR3 totals 16 residues.

The chain uses TRBV7-9 and TRBJ2-7; 8 bases are shared with TRBD1. This CDR3 is 13 amino acids long. J lost 5 bases, V lost 2 bases, and 2 bases had no gene match. CDR1 and CDR2 from the germline V gene are SEHNR and FQNEAQ (reference sequence). CDR3 DNA sequence: TGTGCCAGCAGCTTATCAGGGGGCCACGAGCAGTACTTC. As protein: CASSLSGGHEQYF.

This clone was seen only once. For the CDR3, the DNA is TGTGCCAGTAGTATAGGAGCAGGGCTCAATCAGCCCCAGCATTTT. Its translation: CASSIGAGLNQPQHF. This chain links TRBV19 with TRBJ1-5; D possibly corresponds to TRBD1 (5 bases). The germline gives CDR1 LNHDA, CDR2 SQIVND (reference sequence). Trimming removed 1 base from V and 3 bases from J, with 10 bases in between. The CDR3 spans 15 residues.

This clone occurred once. The rearrangement joins TRBV2 to TRBJ1-1, with D possibly TRBD1 on 5 matching bases. The CDR3 runs to 13 residues. Germline lookup yields CDR1 SNHLY and CDR2 FYNNEI. The V gene lost 7 bases and the J gene lost 0 bases, with 9 bases spanning the gap. The CDR3 loop reads CASNGQLNTEAFF. CDR3 sequence (DNA): TGTGCCAGCAACGGACAACTGAACACTGAAGCTTTCTTT.

This clone has a handful of counts. The chain employs TRBV4-2 and TRBJ1-6; D uncertain. CDR1 is LGHNA, CDR2 YNFKEQ, per germline. This CDR3 region has 13 residues. The V end was cut by 0 bases, the J end by 14 bases, with 11 bases between. This CDR3 is CASSQDTESSLHF. In nucleotides, the CDR3 is TGTGCCAGCAGCCAAGATACGGAGTCATCCCTCCACTTT.

CDR3: CASSPRGGDNTEAFF. The CDR3 bases are TGTGCCAGCTCACCACGAGGGGGGGATAACACTGAAGCTTTCTTT. The chain recombines TRBV18 with TRBJ1-1, with D maybe TRBD1 (6 bases). This CDR3 spans 15 amino acids. V was pared by 1 base and J by 2 bases, with 11 bases between. Per the germline V gene, CDR1 is KGHSH and CDR2 is LQKENI. Full variable domain (outside the CDR3, taken from reference TRBV18 and TRBJ1-1): NAGVMQNPRHLVRRRGQEARLRCSPMKGHSHVYWYRQLPEEGLKFMVYLQKENIIDESGMPKERFSAEFPKEGPSILRIQQVVRGDSAAYFCASSPRGGDNTEAFFGQGTRLTVV.

CDR3 sequence reads: CASSLGTSMYEQYF. For the CDR3, the DNA is TGTGCCAGCAGCTTGGGGACTAGTATGTACGAGCAGTACTTC. The chain recombines TRBV11-1 with TRBJ2-7, with 8 bases fitting TRBD2. The CDR3 is 14 amino acids. Germline CDR1 SGHAT, CDR2 FQDESV (reference sequence). J lost 4 bases, V lost 3 bases, and 5 bases had no gene match.

This sequence joins TRBV30 and TRBJ1-4; maybe TRBD1 (6 bases). The CDR3 has 13 residues. Trimming took off 0 bases at V and 5 bases at J, with 7 bases between the two ends. CDR1 and CDR2 (germline): GTSNPN, SVGIG (reference sequence). The CDR3 region is CAWSVTGNEKLFF. CDR3 coding DNA: TGTGCCTGGAGTGTAACAGGGAATGAAAAACTGTTTTTT.

V and J are TRBV24-1 and TRBJ2-5, with a weak D call TRBD1 (6 bases). The CDR3 extends over 16 amino acids. CDR1 KGHDR and CDR2 SFDVKD come from the germline V gene. Trimming stripped 4 bases from V and 5 bases from J, with 19 bases between. This CDR3 is CATSDPGPGAQETQYF. For the CDR3, the DNA is TGTGCCACCAGTGACCCGGGCCCAGGGGCTCAGGAGACCCAGTACTTC.

This sequence joins TRBV19 and TRBJ2-5; D is unresolved. CDR3 length: 14 residues. Trimming shortened V by 0 bases and J by 1 base, and 6 bases separated the two germline ends. The germline V gene has CDR1 LNHDA and CDR2 SQIVND (reference sequence). The CDR3: CASSIDTSQETQYF. In nucleotides, the CDR3 is TGTGCCAGTAGTATAGACACTTCCCAAGAGACCCAGTACTTC.

CDR3 loop: CASRKSLSTENIQYF. The CDR3 nucleotides read TGTGCCAGCAGAAAAAGCTTAAGCACAGAAAACATTCAGTACTTC. This sequence joins TRBV11-2 and TRBJ2-4; no clear D. Trimming shortened V by 6 bases and J by 5 bases, and 17 bases separated the two germline ends. The germline V gene encodes CDR1 SGHAT and CDR2 FQNNGV. CDR3 size: 15 residues.

The rearrangement joins TRBV29-1 to TRBJ2-1; 8 bases agree with TRBD2. The V segment lost 4 bases and the J segment 7 bases; nucleotides outside the gene matches: 9. The CDR3 has 14 amino acids. Germline V gene data show CDR1 as SQVTM and CDR2 as ANQGSEA. CDR3 DNA: TGCAGCGTTGTATCCAGCGGGGGCTGGAATGAGCAGTTCTTC. It encodes CSVVSSGGWNEQFF.

The rearrangement uses TRBV24-1 and TRBJ2-2; TRBD2 agrees at 9 bases. This CDR3 region has 13 residues. V lost 10 bases to trimming and J lost 4 bases; unmatched junction nucleotides: 3. In germline, CDR1 is KGHDR, CDR2 SFDVKD. CDR3 nucleotide sequence: TGTGCCACGAGCGGGAGGATCACCGGGGAGCTGTTTTTT. This sequence encodes CATSGRITGELFF.

The rearrangement joins TRBV15 to TRBJ2-1, with TRBD2 as a possible D gene (6 bases). This CDR3 region has 17 residues. With 1 base removed from V and 7 bases from J, the gap between germline ends came to 20 bases. Germline V gives CDR1 LNHNV, CDR2 YYDKDF (reference sequence). The CDR3, as DNA: TGTGCCACCAGCAGAGCGGAGGGACCACTTGGGGAAAATGAGCAGTTCTTC. This sequence encodes CATSRAEGPLGENEQFF.

The chain combines TRBV11-3 with TRBJ1-2; 7 bases fit TRBD1. Germline values: CDR1 SGHNT, CDR2 YENEEA. The length of the CDR3 is 15 residues. J was trimmed by 3 bases and V by 1 base; bases with no gene match: 5. The CDR3 nucleotides read TGTGCCAGCAGCTTAGGGGGACAGAGCTACTATGGCTACACCTTC. Protein product: CASSLGGQSYYGYTF.

This chain joins TRBV5-6 and TRBJ2-2, with 11 bases lining up with TRBD2. The CDR3 loop spans 16 amino acids. After removal of 1 base from V and 5 bases from J, the junction contained 4 bases not matched to a gene. Germline assignment: CDR1 SGHDT and CDR2 YYEEEE. In DNA, the CDR3 is TGTGCCAGCAGCTTGCGGACTAGCGGGCCTACCGGGGAGCTGTTTTTT. This codes for CASSLRTSGPTGELFF. The full variable domain, its missing parts supplied by reference TRBV5-6 and TRBJ2-2, is DAGVTQSPTHLIKTRGQQVTLRCSPKSGHDTVSWYQQALGQGPQFIFQYYEEEERQRGNFPDRFSGHQFPNYSSELNVNALLLGDSALYLCASSLRTSGPTGELFFGEGSRLTVL.